This T cell receptor (beta chain) originates from a study of Tregs in tolerant kidney transplant recipients. Note on this clone: As yet, its antigen is unknown.

In germline, CDR1 is MNHNY, CDR2 SVGAGI (reference sequence). V lost 8 bases to trimming and J lost 1 base; unmatched junction nucleotides: 5. The CDR3 loop spans 14 amino acids. The method was immunoSEQ multiplex PCR; TCRdb's version includes in-frame clones alone and lacks a portion of them. Counted here are some 240,000 clones, 84% occurring once; the ten biggest clones make up less than 0.75%. Whole-study results and caveats: The most relevant donor-specific Treg TCRbeta repertoire apparently came from expansion with activated donor B cells.

This chain links TRBV6-6 with TRBJ2-1, with 7 bases fitting TRBD1. Input material: CD4+ T cells from blood. The receptor was isolated from a human donor in good health. The CDR3 DNA is TGTGCCAGCGGTATGACAGGGTCCTACAATGAGCAGTTCTTC. This sequence encodes CASGMTGSYNEQFF.